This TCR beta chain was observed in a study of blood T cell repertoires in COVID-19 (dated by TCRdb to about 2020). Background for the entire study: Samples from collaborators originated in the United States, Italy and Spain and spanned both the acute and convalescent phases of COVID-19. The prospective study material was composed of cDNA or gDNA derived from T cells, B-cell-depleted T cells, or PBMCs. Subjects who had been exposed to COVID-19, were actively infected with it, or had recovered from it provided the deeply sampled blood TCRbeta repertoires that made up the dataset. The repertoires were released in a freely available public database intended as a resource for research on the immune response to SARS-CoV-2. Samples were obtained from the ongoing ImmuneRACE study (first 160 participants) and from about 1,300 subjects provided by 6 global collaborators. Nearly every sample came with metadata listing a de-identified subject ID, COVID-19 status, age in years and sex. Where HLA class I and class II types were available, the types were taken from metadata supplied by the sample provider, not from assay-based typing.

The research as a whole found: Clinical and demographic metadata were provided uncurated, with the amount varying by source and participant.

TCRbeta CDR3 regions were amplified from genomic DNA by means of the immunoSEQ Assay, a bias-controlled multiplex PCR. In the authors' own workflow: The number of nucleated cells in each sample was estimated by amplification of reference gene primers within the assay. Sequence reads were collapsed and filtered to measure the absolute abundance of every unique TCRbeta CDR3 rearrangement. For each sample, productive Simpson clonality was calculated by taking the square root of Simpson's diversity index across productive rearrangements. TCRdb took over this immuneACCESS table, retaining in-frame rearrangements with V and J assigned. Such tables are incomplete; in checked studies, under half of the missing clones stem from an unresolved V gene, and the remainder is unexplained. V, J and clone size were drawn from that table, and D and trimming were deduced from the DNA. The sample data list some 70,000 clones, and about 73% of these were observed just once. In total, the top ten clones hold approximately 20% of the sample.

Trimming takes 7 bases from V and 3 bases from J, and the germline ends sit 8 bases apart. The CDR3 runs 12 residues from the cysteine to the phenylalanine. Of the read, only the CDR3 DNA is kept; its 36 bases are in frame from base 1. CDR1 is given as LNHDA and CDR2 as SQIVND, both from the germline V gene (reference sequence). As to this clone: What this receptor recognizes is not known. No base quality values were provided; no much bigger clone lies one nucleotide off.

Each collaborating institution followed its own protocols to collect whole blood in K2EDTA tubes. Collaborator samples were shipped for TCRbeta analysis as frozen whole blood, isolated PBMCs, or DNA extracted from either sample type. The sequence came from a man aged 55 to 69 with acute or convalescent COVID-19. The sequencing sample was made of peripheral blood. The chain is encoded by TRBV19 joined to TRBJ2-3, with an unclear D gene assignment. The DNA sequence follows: TGTGCCAGTATTGGCCAGACAGATACGCAGTATTTT. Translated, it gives CASIGQTDTQYF. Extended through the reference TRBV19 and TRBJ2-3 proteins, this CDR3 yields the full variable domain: DGGITQSPKYLFRKEGQNVTLSCEQNLNHDAMYWYRQDPGQGLRLIYYSQIVNDFQKGDIAEGYSVSREKKESFPLTVTSAQKNPTAFYLCASIGQTDTQYFGPGTRLTVL.